The rows below give T cell receptor beta chains drawn from one sample of a study of blood T cell repertoires in COVID-19. Method: immunoSEQ multiplex PCR; TCRdb's copy keeps in-frame clones and lacks some. The sample lists almost 250,000 clones, over 75% occurring once. Sequencing used PBMCs or T cells enriched from blood (not recorded which). Receptors were obtained from a woman between 45 and 60 years old with acute COVID-19. The CDR3 runs from the conserved cysteine through the conserved F or W. Each record gives: J gene, V gene, D gene, CDR3 protein. A D gene is named only where the DNA matches it firmly.

TRBJ1-1 TRBV14 NA CASSTGSTEAFF
TRBJ1-2 TRBV25-1 NA CASSEPRGAHYGYTF
TRBJ2-6 TRBV7-2 NA CASSLAWSPSGANVLTF
TRBJ1-2 TRBV7-9 TRBD1 CASSSGQGNGYTF
TRBJ2-2 TRBV19 TRBD2 CATTLAGASWDTGELFF
TRBJ1-1 TRBV29-1 NA CSAGDYIRGAFF
TRBJ2-7 TRBV5-1 NA CASSLAGSRSAYEQYF
TRBJ1-3 TRBV5-6 TRBD1 CASSLPTGTGNTIYF
TRBJ2-5 TRBV7-7 NA CASSPAGRQQETQYF
TRBJ1-1 TRBV19 TRBD1 CASSIEGGPSNTEAFF
TRBJ1-2 TRBV3-1/TRBV3-2 NA CASGELRLPYTF
TRBJ1-6 TRBV5-4 NA CASSREGGGSPLHF
TRBJ2-1 TRBV7-6 TRBD2 CASSLGVGLAGASEQFF
TRBJ1-2 TRBV7-8 TRBD1 CASNEGQTNYGYTF
TRBJ2-1 TRBV10-3 NA CAISDSQAPHEQFF